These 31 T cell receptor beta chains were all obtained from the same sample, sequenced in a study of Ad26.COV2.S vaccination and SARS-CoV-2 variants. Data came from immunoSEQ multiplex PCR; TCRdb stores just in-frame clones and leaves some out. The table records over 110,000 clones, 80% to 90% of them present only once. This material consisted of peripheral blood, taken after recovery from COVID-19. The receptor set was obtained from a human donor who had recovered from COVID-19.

CDR3 nucleotides: TGCGCCAGCAGCTTGGTTCGGGGCGAGGGGACCGGGGAGCTGTTTTTT. Its protein product is CASSLVRGEGTGELFF. The genes are TRBV5-1 and TRBJ2-2; D possibly uses TRBD1 or TRBD2 (5 bases each). V was clipped by 0 bases and J by 5 bases, with 14 bases between them. The CDR3 has 16 residues. Germline V gives CDR1 SGHRS, CDR2 YFSETQ.

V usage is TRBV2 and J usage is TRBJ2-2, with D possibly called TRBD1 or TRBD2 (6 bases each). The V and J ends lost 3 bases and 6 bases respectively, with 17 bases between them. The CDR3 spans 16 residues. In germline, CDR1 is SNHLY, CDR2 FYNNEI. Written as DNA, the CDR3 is TGTGCCAGCAGTGATTGGGGGGCGGTGATCGCCGGGGAGCTGTTTTTT. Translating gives CASSDWGAVIAGELFF.

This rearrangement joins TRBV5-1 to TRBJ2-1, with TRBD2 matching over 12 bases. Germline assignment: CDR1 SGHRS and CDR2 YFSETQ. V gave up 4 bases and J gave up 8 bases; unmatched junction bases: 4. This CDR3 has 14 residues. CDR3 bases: TGCGCCAGCAGCCCTAGCGGGGGGGCCCATGAGCAGTTCTTC. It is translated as CASSPSGGAHEQFF.

In DNA form, the CDR3 reads TGTGCCAGCAGCCAGGACGGGCGGACTGAAGCTTTCTTT. Protein product: CASSQDGRTEAFF. V and J are TRBV14 and TRBJ1-1; no definite D call. Germline lookup yields CDR1 SGHDN and CDR2 FVKESK. V was trimmed by 3 bases and J by 5 bases, leaving 10 bases between them. The CDR3 loop spans 13 amino acids.

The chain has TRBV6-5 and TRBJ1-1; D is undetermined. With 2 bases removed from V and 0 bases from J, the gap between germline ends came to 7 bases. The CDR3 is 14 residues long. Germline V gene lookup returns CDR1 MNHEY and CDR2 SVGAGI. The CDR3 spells CASSYGGMNTEAFF. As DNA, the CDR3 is TGTGCCAGCAGTTACGGAGGGATGAACACTGAAGCTTTCTTT.

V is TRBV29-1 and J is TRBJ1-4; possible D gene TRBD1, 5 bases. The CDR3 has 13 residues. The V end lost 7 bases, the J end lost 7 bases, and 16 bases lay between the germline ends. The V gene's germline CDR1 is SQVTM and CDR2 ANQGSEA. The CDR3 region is CSADRQGSEKLFF. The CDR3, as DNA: TGCAGCGCGGATCGGCAGGGAAGTGAAAAACTGTTTTTT.

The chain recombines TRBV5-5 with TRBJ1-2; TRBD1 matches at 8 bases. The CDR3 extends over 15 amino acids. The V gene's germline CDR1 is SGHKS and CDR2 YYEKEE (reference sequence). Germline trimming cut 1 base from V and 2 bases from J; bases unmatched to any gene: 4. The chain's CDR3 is CASSLLGQANYGYTF. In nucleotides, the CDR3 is TGTGCCAGCAGCTTGTTGGGACAGGCAAACTATGGCTACACCTTC.

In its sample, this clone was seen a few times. Here the CDR3 reads CASSYGQSYEQYF. Written as DNA, the CDR3 is TGTGCCAGCAGTTACGGACAGTCCTACGAGCAGTACTTC. This chain uses TRBV6-5 with TRBJ2-7; tentatively, D is TRBD1 (6 bases). V lost 2 bases to trimming and J lost 1 base, with 6 bases between them. Germline CDR1 and CDR2: MNHEY and SVGAGI. The CDR3 has 13 residues.

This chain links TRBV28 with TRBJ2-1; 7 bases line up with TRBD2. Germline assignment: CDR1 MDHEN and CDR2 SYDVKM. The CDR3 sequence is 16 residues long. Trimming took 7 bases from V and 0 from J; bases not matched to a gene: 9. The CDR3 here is CASTAGGGSSYNEQFF. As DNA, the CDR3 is TGTGCCAGCACCGCGGGCGGGGGAAGCTCCTACAATGAGCAGTTCTTC.

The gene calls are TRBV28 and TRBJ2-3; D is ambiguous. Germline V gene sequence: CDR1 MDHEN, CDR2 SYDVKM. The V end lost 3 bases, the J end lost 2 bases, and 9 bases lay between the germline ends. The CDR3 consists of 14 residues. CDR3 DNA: TGTGCCAGCAGTTTTATCGGAGACACAGATACGCAGTATTTT. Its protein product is CASSFIGDTDTQYF. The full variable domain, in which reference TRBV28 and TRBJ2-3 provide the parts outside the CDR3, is DVKVTQSSRYLVKRTGEKVFLECVQDMDHENMFWYRQDPGLGLRLIYFSYDVKMKEKGDIPEGYSVSREKKERFSLILESASTNQTSMYLCASSFIGDTDTQYFGPGTRLTVL.

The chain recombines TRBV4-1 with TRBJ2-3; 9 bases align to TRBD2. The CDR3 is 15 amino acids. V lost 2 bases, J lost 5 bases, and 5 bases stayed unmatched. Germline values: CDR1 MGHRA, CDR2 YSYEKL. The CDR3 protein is CASSQLSGGKDTQYF. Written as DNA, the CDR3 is TGCGCCAGCAGCCAACTCAGCGGGGGGAAAGATACGCAGTATTTT.

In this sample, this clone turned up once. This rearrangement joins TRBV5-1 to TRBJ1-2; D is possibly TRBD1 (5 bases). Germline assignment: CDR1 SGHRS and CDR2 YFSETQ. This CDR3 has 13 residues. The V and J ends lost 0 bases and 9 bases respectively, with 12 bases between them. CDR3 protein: CASSLGRADSYTF. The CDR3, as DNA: TGCGCCAGCAGCTTGGGCAGGGCCGATAGCTACACCTTC.

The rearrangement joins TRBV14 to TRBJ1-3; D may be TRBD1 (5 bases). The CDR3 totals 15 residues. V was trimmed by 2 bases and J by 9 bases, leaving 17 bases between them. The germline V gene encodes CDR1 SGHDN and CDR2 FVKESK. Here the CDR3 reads CASSQIQSRESTIYF. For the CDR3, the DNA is TGTGCCAGCAGCCAAATCCAATCCAGGGAGAGCACCATATATTTT.

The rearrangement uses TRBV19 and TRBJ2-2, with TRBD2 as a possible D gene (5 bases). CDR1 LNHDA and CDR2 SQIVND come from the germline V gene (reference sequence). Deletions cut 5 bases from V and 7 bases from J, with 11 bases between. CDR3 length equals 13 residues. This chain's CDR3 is CASSAASFGELFF. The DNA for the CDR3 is TGTGCCAGTAGTGCGGCTAGCTTCGGGGAGCTGTTTTTT. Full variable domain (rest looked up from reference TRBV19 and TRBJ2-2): DGGITQSPKYLFRKEGQNVTLSCEQNLNHDAMYWYRQDPGQGLRLIYYSQIVNDFQKGDIAEGYSVSREKKESFPLTVTSAQKNPTAFYLCASSAASFGELFFGEGSRLTVL.

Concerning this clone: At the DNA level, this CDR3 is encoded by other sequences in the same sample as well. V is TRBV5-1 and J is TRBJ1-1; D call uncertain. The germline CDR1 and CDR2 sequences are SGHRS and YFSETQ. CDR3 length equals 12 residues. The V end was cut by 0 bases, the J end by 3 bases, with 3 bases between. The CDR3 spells CASSLGDTEAFF. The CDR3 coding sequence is TGCGCCAGCAGCTTGGGCGACACTGAAGCTTTCTTT.

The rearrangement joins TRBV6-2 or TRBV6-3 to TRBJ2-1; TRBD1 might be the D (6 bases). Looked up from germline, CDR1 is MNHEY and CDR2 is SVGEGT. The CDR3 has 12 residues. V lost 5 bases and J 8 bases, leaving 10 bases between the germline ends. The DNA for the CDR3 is TGTGCCAGCAGTAGACAGGCGGATGAGCAGTTCTTC. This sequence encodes CASSRQADEQFF.

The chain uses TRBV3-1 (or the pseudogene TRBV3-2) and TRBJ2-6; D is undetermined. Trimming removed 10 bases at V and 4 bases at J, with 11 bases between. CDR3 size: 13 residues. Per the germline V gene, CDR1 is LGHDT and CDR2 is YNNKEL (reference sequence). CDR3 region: CATQGVGANVLTF. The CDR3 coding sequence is TGTGCCACCCAAGGTGTGGGGGCCAACGTCCTGACTTTC.

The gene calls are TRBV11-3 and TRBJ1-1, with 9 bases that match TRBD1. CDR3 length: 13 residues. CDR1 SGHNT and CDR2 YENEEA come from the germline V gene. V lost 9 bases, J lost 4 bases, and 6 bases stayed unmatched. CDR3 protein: CARAGTGFTEAFF. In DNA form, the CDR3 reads TGTGCCAGGGCCGGGACAGGGTTCACTGAAGCTTTCTTT.

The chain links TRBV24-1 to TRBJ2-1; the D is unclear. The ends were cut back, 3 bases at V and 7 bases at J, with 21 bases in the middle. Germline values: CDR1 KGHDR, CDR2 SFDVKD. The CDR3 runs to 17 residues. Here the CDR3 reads CATSDRGYLEVHNEQFF. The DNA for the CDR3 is TGTGCCACCAGTGATCGAGGATACCTAGAAGTTCATAATGAGCAGTTCTTC.

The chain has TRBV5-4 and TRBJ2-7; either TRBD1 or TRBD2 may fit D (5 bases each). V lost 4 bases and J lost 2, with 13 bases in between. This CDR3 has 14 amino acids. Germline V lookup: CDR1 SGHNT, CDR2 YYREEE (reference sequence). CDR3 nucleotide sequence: TGTGCCAGCAGCACCACCGGGGCCACCTACGAGCAGTACTTC. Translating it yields CASSTTGATYEQYF. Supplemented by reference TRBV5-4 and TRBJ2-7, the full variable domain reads ETGVTQSPTHLIKTRGQQVTLRCSSQSGHNTVSWYQQALGQGPQFIFQYYREEENGRGNFPPRFSGLQFPNYSSELNVNALELDDSALYLCASSTTGATYEQYFGPGTRLTVT.

The CDR3 loop reads CACLQGGYGYTF. The CDR3 coding sequence is TGTGCCTGTTTACAGGGAGGGTATGGCTACACCTTC. The rearrangement uses TRBV30 and TRBJ1-2; TRBD1 might be the D (6 bases). This CDR3 has 12 residues. Germline CDR1 and CDR2: GTSNPN and SVGIG (reference sequence). Trimming left V 6 bases short and J 5 bases short, with 13 bases between.

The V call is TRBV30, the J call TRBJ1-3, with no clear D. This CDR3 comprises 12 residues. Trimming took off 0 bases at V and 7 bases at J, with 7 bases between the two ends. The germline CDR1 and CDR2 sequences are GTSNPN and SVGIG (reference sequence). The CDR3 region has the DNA TGTGCCTGGAGTGTACGCTCCAACACCATATATTTT. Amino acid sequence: CAWSVRSNTIYF.

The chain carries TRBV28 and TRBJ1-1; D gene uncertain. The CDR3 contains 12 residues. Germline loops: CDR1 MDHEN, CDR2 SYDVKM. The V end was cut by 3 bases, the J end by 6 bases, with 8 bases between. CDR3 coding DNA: TGTGCCAGCAGTTTGGTGGCGGCTGAAGCTTTCTTT. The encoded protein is CASSLVAAEAFF. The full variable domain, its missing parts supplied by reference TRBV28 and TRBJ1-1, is DVKVTQSSRYLVKRTGEKVFLECVQDMDHENMFWYRQDPGLGLRLIYFSYDVKMKEKGDIPEGYSVSREKKERFSLILESASTNQTSMYLCASSLVAAEAFFGQGTRLTVV.

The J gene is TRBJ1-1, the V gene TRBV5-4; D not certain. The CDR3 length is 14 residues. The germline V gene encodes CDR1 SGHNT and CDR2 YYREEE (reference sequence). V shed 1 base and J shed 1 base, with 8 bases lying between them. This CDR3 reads CASSLSTSNTEAFF. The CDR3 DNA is TGTGCCAGCAGCTTGTCAACATCGAACACTGAAGCTTTCTTT.

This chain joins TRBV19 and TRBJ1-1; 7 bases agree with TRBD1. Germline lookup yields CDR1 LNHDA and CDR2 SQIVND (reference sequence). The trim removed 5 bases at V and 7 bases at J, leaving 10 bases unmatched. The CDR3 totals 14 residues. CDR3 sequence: CASSYLRDSLEAFF. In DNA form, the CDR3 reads TGTGCCAGTAGTTACCTCCGGGACAGCCTTGAAGCTTTCTTT.

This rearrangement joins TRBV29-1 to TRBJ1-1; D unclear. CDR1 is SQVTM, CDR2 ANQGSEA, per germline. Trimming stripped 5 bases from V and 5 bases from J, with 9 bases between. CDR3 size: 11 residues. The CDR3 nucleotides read TGCAGCGTTCTGGGGTTTACTGAAGCTTTCTTT. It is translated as CSVLGFTEAFF.

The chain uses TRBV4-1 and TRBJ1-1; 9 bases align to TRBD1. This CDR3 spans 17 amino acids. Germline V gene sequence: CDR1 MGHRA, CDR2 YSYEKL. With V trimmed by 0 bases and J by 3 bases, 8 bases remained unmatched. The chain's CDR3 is CASSQDPGQGWDTEAFF. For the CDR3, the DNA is TGCGCCAGCAGCCAAGATCCGGGACAGGGATGGGACACTGAAGCTTTCTTT.

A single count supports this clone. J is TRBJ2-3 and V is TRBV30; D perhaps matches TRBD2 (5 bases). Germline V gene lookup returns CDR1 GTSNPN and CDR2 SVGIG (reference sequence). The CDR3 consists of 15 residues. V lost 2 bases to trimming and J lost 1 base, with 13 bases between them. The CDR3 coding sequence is TGTGCCTGGAGTCCGCCGGCCGGGGGCACAGATACGCAGTATTTT. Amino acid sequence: CAWSPPAGGTDTQYF.

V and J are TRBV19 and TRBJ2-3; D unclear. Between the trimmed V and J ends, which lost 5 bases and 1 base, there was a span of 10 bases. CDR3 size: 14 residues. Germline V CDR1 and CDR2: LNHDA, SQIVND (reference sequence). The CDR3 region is CASSFMTGTDTQYF. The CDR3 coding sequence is TGTGCCAGTAGTTTTATGACTGGCACAGATACGCAGTATTTT.

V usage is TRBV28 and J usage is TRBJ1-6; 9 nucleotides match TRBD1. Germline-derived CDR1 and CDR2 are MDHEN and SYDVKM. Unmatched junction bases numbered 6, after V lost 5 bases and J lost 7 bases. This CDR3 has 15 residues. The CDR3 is CASSPRQGVNSPLHF. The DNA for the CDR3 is TGTGCCAGCAGTCCTAGACAGGGGGTAAATTCACCCCTCCACTTT.

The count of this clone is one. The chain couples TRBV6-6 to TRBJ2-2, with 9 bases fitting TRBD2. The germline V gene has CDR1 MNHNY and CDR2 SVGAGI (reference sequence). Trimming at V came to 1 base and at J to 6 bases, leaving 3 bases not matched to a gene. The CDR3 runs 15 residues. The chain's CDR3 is CASSYLAGEAGELFF. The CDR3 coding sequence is TGTGCCAGCAGTTACTTAGCGGGGGAGGCCGGGGAGCTGTTTTTT.